This T cell receptor beta chain was sequenced for a study of shared clonotypes between healthy human individuals. The overall study: Samples came from a couple of female and a few male donors aged 18 to 49.

Study-wide findings and caveats: Generally, naive subsets (rather than memory subsets) showed larger estimated richness.

Regarding this clone: Its antigen is not known. Other nucleotide sequences in the sample specify the same CDR3.

Each PCR replicate from the sorted subsets contained 200 to 250 ng DNA, which is some 30,000 T cell genomes. Only in-frame clones appear in the TCRdb table, and some are missing; sequencing was by immunoSEQ multiplex PCR. The sample records about 2.5 million clones, about nine tenths being singletons. Unmatched junction bases numbered 4, after V lost 6 bases and J lost 5 bases. Germline V gives CDR1 SQVTM, CDR2 ANQGSEA. The CDR3 covers 12 residues. The TCR was taken from a man between 18 and 29 years old in good health. Some clones in this sample may be carry-over from other donors' samples. Input material: naive CD4+ T cells from PBMCs. As to subset: CD45RA+ positively selected. The V and J genes are TRBV29-1 and TRBJ1-2; 9 bases map to TRBD1. For the CDR3, the DNA is TGCAGCGTGACCGGGACAGGGTATGGCTACACCTTC. Its translation is CSVTGTGYGYTF.